This T cell receptor beta chain was sequenced for a study of shared clonotypes between healthy human individuals. Findings and limits, study-wide: Sampling included only blood; tissue repertoires likely differ. Clonotype sharing among the donors was expected to vary with sequencing depth.

J was trimmed by 3 bases and V by 4 bases; bases with no gene match: 11. CDR3 size: 16 residues. Concerning this clone itself: What it binds is not known.

The unsorted PBMC sample used ten immunoSEQ deep assay plates. As processed by the authors: Junction-only immunoSEQ data arrived without quality scores, meaning filtering differed. Sequencing was performed with immunoSEQ multiplex PCR; in TCRdb, only in-frame clones are kept and a portion is missing. From that table come the V and J calls and clone size; the DNA was used to work out D and trimming. Found here are 450,000 to 500,000 clones, 65% to 85% of them singletons; the top ten hold about 13%. V usage is TRBV23-1 and J usage is TRBJ2-7; TRBD1 agrees at 8 bases. TRBV23-1 is flagged as an ORF with uncertain function. Sequencing input: PBMCs. The clonotype originates from a woman between 40 and 55 years old in good health. Some clones in this sample may be carry-over from other donors' samples. The CDR3 nucleotides are TGCGCCAGCAGTCCGATGGGGACAGGAGGGCTCTACGAGCAGTACTTC. It is translated as CASSPMGTGGLYEQYF.